Below are 19 T cell receptor beta chains sequenced from a single sample in a study of immune evolution from preneoplasia to lung adenocarcinoma. Assay: immunoSEQ multiplex PCR; the TCRdb copy retains only in-frame clones and omits some. The sample holds over 2,000 clones, about four fifths seen once. Sequencing was done on a sample of FFPE normal lung tissue adjacent to the tumor. The receptors were sampled from a person in their sixties with lung adenocarcinoma.

This chain connects TRBV2 to TRBJ2-7; D may be TRBD2 (7 bases). V was cut by 2 bases and J by 4 bases, with 12 bases left in between. CDR1 and CDR2 (germline): SNHLY, FYNNEI. The CDR3 is made up of 14 amino acids. CDR3 in amino acids: CASSEPGGRYEQYF. In DNA, the CDR3 is TGTGCCAGCAGTGAACCGGGGGGCCGGTACGAGCAGTACTTC.

CDR3 amino acids: CASSEILDTQYF. In DNA form, the CDR3 reads TGTGCCAGCAGTGAGATTCTTGATACGCAGTATTTT. The chain links TRBV6-1 to TRBJ2-3; D not certain. This CDR3 has 12 amino acids. Trimming took 3 bases from V and 6 from J, leaving 7 bases between them. The germline V gene encodes CDR1 MNHNS and CDR2 SASEGT.

V is TRBV7-2 and J is TRBJ2-1; TRBD2 matches at 9 bases. V lost 4 bases to trimming and J lost 7 bases; unmatched junction nucleotides: 11. This CDR3 is 16 amino acids long. Germline V gives CDR1 SGHTA, CDR2 FQGNSA. CDR3 sequence reads: CASSYRSGSGGNEQFF. The CDR3 DNA follows: TGTGCCAGCAGCTACCGTAGCGGGAGCGGGGGGAATGAGCAGTTCTTC.

In this sample, this clone turned up a few times. This chain links TRBV19 with TRBJ1-2; TRBD1 matches at 7 bases. CDR1 LNHDA and CDR2 SQIVND come from the germline V gene (reference sequence). V lost 4 bases to trimming and J lost 8 bases; unmatched junction nucleotides: 7. This CDR3 spans 13 amino acids. The CDR3 coding sequence is TGTGCCAGTAGTAGAACAGGGGCCACCGGCTACACCTTC. As protein: CASSRTGATGYTF.

This clone was detected once. The rearrangement uses TRBV15 and TRBJ2-4, with a tentative D call TRBD2 (5 bases). V was trimmed by 1 base and J by 2 bases, leaving 12 bases between them. This CDR3 region has 16 residues. Germline V lookup: CDR1 LNHNV, CDR2 YYDKDF (reference sequence). The CDR3: CATSRGEGRTKNIQYF. The CDR3 nucleotides read TGTGCCACCAGCAGAGGAGAGGGCCGGACCAAAAACATTCAGTACTTC. Full variable domain (rest looked up from reference TRBV15 and TRBJ2-4): DAMVIQNPRYQVTQFGKPVTLSCSQTLNHNVMYWYQQKSSQAPKLLFHYYDKDFNNEADTPDNFQSRRPNTSFCFLDIRSPGLGDTAMYLCATSRGEGRTKNIQYFGAGTRLSVL.

This clone was seen more than once but under ten times. V and J are TRBV2 and TRBJ2-7; no clear D. Germline V gene data show CDR1 as SNHLY and CDR2 as FYNNEI. The length of the CDR3 is 14 residues. V lost 6 bases and J 2 bases, leaving 14 bases between the germline ends. CDR3 nucleotides: TGTGCCAGCAGCGCCGACACAGCCGCCTACGAGCAGTACTTC. Translation gives CASSADTAAYEQYF.

V usage is TRBV15 and J usage is TRBJ2-1; 7 nucleotides match TRBD1. Germline lookup yields CDR1 LNHNV and CDR2 YYDKDF (reference sequence). V was clipped by 0 bases and J by 5 bases; unmatched bases: 10. The length of the CDR3 is 17 residues. The chain's CDR3 is CATSRDRGQYLDNEQFF. The CDR3 coding sequence is TGTGCCACCAGCAGAGATAGGGGACAGTATCTAGACAATGAGCAGTTCTTC.

V and J are TRBV4-1 and TRBJ2-4, with TRBD1 as a possible D gene (6 bases). In germline, CDR1 is MGHRA, CDR2 YSYEKL. This CDR3 has 16 amino acids. V lost 3 bases, J lost 2 bases, and 14 bases lay in between. The CDR3, as DNA: TGCGCCAGCAGCCACCTACAGGGTTTATCCAAAAACATTCAGTACTTC. Its translation: CASSHLQGLSKNIQYF.

This clone was seen a few times. This chain connects TRBV28 to TRBJ2-7; unclear D gene. Trimming pared 0 bases from V and 5 bases from J, leaving 2 bases between. CDR1 and CDR2 from the germline V gene are MDHEN and SYDVKM. This CDR3 is built from 11 residues. The CDR3 loop reads CASSLWDEQYF. The CDR3 nucleotides read TGTGCCAGCAGTTTATGGGACGAGCAGTACTTC.

In this sample, this clone turned up a few times. This rearrangement joins TRBV6-5 to TRBJ2-3; D may be TRBD2 (6 bases). CDR1 is MNHEY, CDR2 SVGAGI, per germline. With 2 bases removed from V and 0 bases from J, the gap between germline ends came to 12 bases. This CDR3 is built from 16 residues. CDR3 amino acids: CASSYMAGLSTDTQYF. CDR3 DNA sequence: TGTGCCAGCAGTTACATGGCGGGGCTCAGCACAGATACGCAGTATTTT.

The chain uses TRBV11-2 and TRBJ2-7, with a tentative D call TRBD2 (5 bases). CDR3 length: 12 amino acids. Germline V gene lookup returns CDR1 SGHAT and CDR2 FQNNGV. V lost 5 bases to trimming and J lost 3 bases, with 8 bases between them. The CDR3 DNA reads as TGTGCCAGCAGCCCGGACTTCTACGAGCAGTACTTC. Encoded protein: CASSPDFYEQYF.

This clone was observed a handful of times. The chain combines TRBV6-1 with TRBJ1-5; TRBD1 agrees at 12 bases. The length of the CDR3 is 15 residues. Trimming cost V 3 bases and J 9 bases; bases outside gene matches: 6. Germline V CDR1 and CDR2: MNHNS, SASEGT. CDR3 DNA sequence: TGTGCCAGCAGTGATTGGGACAGGGGGCAACTGCCCCAGCATTTT. Translation gives CASSDWDRGQLPQHF.

This chain connects TRBV9 to TRBJ2-7; D is possibly TRBD2 (6 bases). This CDR3 spans 16 amino acids. Germline values: CDR1 SGDLS, CDR2 YYNGEE. Trimming stripped 4 bases from V and 6 bases from J, with 23 bases between. CDR3 nucleotide sequence: TGTGCCAGCAGCCCCCGCCGGGACCCGGGGGATGGCGAGCAGTACTTC. Its translation: CASSPRRDPGDGEQYF. The whole variable domain, remainder taken from reference TRBV9 and TRBJ2-7, is DSGVTQTPKHLITATGQRVTLRCSPRSGDLSVYWYQQSLDQGLQFLIQYYNGEERAKGNILERFSAQQFPDLHSELNLSSLELGDSALYFCASSPRRDPGDGEQYFGPGTRLTVT.

The chain couples TRBV5-1 to TRBJ2-5; TRBD1 agrees at 10 bases. CDR3 length: 16 residues. The germline V gene has CDR1 SGHRS and CDR2 YFSETQ. V gave up 3 bases and J gave up 5 bases; unmatched junction bases: 10. The CDR3 here is CASSSLTGGGGETQYF. In DNA, the CDR3 is TGCGCCAGCAGCTCTCTGACAGGGGGCGGTGGGGAGACCCAGTACTTC.

The chain has TRBV19 and TRBJ1-2; D might be TRBD1 (6 bases). Germline-derived CDR1 and CDR2 are LNHDA and SQIVND (reference sequence). V was clipped by 7 bases and J by 9 bases, with 24 bases between them. The CDR3 runs to 15 residues. CDR3 sequence reads: CASKRTPEPGQSYTF. CDR3 DNA sequence: TGTGCCAGTAAGAGGACTCCTGAGCCGGGACAAAGCTACACCTTC.

The V and J genes are TRBV4-2 and TRBJ1-2; TRBD1 aligns across 8 bases. CDR3 length: 16 amino acids. V shed 1 base and J 8 bases; nucleotides not matched to a gene: 12. Germline lookup yields CDR1 LGHNA and CDR2 YNFKEQ. CDR3 region: CASSQAFSPGGGGYTF. DNA for the CDR3: TGTGCCAGCAGCCAAGCCTTTTCGCCAGGGGGCGGCGGCTACACCTTC.

This chain uses TRBV29-1 with TRBJ2-2, with TRBD1 matching over 9 bases. Germline V gives CDR1 SQVTM, CDR2 ANQGSEA. CDR3 length: 15 residues. V was pared by 4 bases and J by 1 base, with 4 bases of the junction left unmatched. Here the CDR3 reads CSVGTGVGNTGELFF. The CDR3 nucleotides read TGCAGCGTTGGGACAGGGGTCGGGAACACCGGGGAGCTGTTTTTT.

The table lists this clone with a few counts. This chain uses TRBV10-3 with TRBJ1-2, with 12 bases that match TRBD1. V was pared by 6 bases and J by 6 bases, with 8 bases of the junction left unmatched. The CDR3 has 15 amino acids. Germline V gene data show CDR1 as ENHRY and CDR2 as SYGVKD. The CDR3 DNA reads TGTGCCATCAGGCCACCGGGACAGGGGGCGAATGGCTACACCTTC. Translation: CAIRPPGQGANGYTF.

This chain uses TRBV7-6 with TRBJ1-4; D might be TRBD1 (6 bases). The CDR3 extends over 15 amino acids. Trimming pared 5 bases from V and 4 bases from J, leaving 14 bases between. Germline lookup yields CDR1 SGHVS and CDR2 FNYEAQ. The CDR3 loop reads CASSTNRVGNEKLFF. The CDR3 region has the DNA TGTGCCAGCAGCACAAACAGGGTGGGTAATGAAAAACTGTTTTTT.